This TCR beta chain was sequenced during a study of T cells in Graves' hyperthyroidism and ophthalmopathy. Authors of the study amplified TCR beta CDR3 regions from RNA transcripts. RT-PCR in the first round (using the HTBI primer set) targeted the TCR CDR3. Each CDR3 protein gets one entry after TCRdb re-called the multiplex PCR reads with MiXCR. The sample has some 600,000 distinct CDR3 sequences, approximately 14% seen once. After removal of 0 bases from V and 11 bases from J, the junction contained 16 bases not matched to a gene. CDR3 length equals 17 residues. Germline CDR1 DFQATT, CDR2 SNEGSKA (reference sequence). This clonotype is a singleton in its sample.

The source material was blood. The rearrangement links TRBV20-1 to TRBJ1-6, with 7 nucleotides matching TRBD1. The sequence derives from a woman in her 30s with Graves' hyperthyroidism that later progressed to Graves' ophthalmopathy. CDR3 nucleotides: TGCAGTGCTAGAGATCGATTCAGGGTCAGGGGGACTGCACCCCTCCACTTT. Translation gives CSARDRFRVRGTAPLHF.